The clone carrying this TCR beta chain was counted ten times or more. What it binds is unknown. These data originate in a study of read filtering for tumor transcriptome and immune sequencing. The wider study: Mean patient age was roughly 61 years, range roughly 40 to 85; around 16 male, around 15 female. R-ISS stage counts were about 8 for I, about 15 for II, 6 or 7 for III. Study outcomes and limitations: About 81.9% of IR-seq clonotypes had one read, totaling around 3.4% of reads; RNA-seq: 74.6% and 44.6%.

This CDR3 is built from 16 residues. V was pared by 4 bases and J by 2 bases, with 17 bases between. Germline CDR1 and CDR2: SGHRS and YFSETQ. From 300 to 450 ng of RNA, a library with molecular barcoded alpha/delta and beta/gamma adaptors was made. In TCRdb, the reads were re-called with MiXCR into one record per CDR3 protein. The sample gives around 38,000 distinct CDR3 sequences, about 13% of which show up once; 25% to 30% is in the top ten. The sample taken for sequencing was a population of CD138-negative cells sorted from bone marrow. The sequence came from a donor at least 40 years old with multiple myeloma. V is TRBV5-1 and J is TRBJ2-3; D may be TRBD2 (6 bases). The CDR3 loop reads CASSRNLATNTDTQYF. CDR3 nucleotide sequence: TGCGCCAGCAGCCGAAATCTAGCGACTAACACAGATACGCAGTATTTT. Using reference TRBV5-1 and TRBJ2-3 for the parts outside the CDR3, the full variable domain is KAGVTQTPRYLIKTRGQQVTLSCSPISGHRSVSWYQQTPGQGLQFLFEYFSETQRNKGNFPGRFSGRQFSNSRSEMNVSTLELGDSALYLCASSRNLATNTDTQYFGPGTRLTVL.